This TCR beta chain was found in a study of T cells in Graves' hyperthyroidism and ophthalmopathy (dated by TCRdb to between 2017 and 2020). About the study as a whole: Peripheral blood samples were taken at initial diagnosis, before any treatment was given. An independent validation cohort of about 20 hyperthyroidism patients and approximately 15 patients who later progressed to ophthalmopathy tested prospective prediction of ophthalmopathy. The paper reports TCR Vbeta CDR3 sequencing of over 130 peripheral blood samples: under 45 ophthalmopathy, under 80 hyperthyroidism and around 17 progressor patients. In about 6 Graves' hyperthyroidism patients, the study also compared T-cell repertoires from thyroid tissue with T-cell repertoires from blood. Once sampling was done, hyperthyroidism patients were given methimazole at a starting dose of 30 mg daily, whereas ophthalmopathy patients were given high-dose intravenous methylprednisolone. TCR V-J signatures able to tell the groups apart were searched for in a discovery cohort of around 95 patients, of whom 43 had Graves' ophthalmopathy and about 55 had stable Graves' hyperthyroidism. The approximately 95 discovery patients were divided at random into training and test sets in a 7:3 ratio. Study-wide conclusions, independent of this receptor: During validation, the model predicted progression to ophthalmopathy a median of approximately 7 months ahead of onset, with almost 71% sensitivity and 72% to 80% specificity. Sample size was not statistically predetermined, and blinding of investigators to group allocation was not performed. Most expanded thyroid clonotypes (frequency above 0.001) were also detected in blood, suggesting blood repertoires may reflect thyroid immune responses. A 13 V-J signature model separated ophthalmopathy from stable hyperthyroidism, with nearly 90% sensitivity and just under 84% specificity in cross-validation and 80%/75% in testing.

Ophthalmopathy patients had moderately to severely active disease, Clinical Activity Score of at least 3, NOSPECS grade of at least 4, and duration under 3 months. Any patient with an uncontrolled infection, another autoimmune disease, pregnancy or lactation was excluded. Clinical symptoms, serum thyroxine and TRAb, thyroid ultrasound, and orbital computed tomography formed the basis for the diagnoses. PBMCs were isolated from about 9.1 ml of fresh peripheral blood by Ficoll-Paque density gradient centrifugation. Total RNA was extracted using Trizol reagent, and RNA quality was assessed on an Agilent 2100 Bioanalyzer. Of note for this clonotype: The antigen it binds to is not known. No base quality information exists; no much larger clone differs at one position.

The trim is 3 bases for V and 7 bases for J, with a gap of 13 bases between the germline ends. CDR1 is given as LNHNV and CDR2 as YYDKDF, both from the germline V gene (reference sequence). Including cysteine and phenylalanine, the CDR3 has 14 amino acids. Only CDR3 DNA remains: 42 bases, in frame from the first base. TCR beta CDR3 regions were amplified from RNA transcripts. A first-round RT-PCR of the TCR CDR3 used the HTBI primer set with the Qiagen OneStep RT-PCR kit. The libraries were constructed in a second round of multiplex PCR and then size-selected and purified. The libraries were sequenced on an Illumina HiSeq2000 using paired-end 100 bp reads. Regarding the original processing steps: SOAPnuke was used to process the raw data, throwing out any read that contained adapters or uncalled bases, had a mean Phred below 15, or lacked an exact constant-primer or identifier match. High-quality paired reads were merged using COPE v1.2.5, and each unique nucleotide sequence was defined as a clonotype. MiTCR v1.1 was used to align clonotypes to the IMGT TRBV, TRBD and TRBJ reference segments. The analysis included only V-J combinations with a frequency above 0.0001, which together covered roughly 99% of the repertoires. The TCS score was defined as F50 (clonal expansion) divided by E x V (chaos), with BLOSUM62-based TCRdist calculated between CDR3 peptides within each V-J. Welch's t-statistics and random forest reduced roughly 540 V-J features to about 12, which were used in a naive Bayes classifier (R e1071). Using fastp trimming at Q25 and MiXCR clonotype assembly, TCRdb reanalyzed the public sequencing data and kept in-frame beta chains. A single entry per CDR3 protein holds the most common genes and DNA from its merged rows. The V and J calls shown here were made by TCRdb, not taken from the authors' results. The table for this sample lists about 500,000 distinct CDR3 sequences; approximately 17% of them were counted only once. The ten most abundant clones make up approximately 15% of the sample.

The receptor was isolated from a woman between 18 and 29 years old with Graves' ophthalmopathy. The sequence joins TRBV15 to TRBJ2-1; the D segment cannot be called with confidence. Sequencing input: blood. The CDR3 amino acid sequence is: CATSSAPLGNEQFF. The DNA sequence reads TGTGCCACCAGCAGTGCCCCGTTGGGGAATGAGCAGTTCTTC.